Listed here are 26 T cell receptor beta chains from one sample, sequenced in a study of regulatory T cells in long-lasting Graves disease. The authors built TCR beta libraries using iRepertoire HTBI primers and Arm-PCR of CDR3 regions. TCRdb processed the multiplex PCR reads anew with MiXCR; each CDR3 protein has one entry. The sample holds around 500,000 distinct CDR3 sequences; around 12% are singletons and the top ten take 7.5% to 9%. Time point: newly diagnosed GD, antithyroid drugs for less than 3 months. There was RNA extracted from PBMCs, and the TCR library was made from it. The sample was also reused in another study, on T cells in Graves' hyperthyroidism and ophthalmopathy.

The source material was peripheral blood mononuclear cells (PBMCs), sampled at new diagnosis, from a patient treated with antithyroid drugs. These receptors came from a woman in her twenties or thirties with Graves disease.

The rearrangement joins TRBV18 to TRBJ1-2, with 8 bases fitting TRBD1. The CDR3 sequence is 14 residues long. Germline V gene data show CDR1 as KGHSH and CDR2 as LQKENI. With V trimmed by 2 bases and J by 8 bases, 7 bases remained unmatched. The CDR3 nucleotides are TGTGCCAGCTCACCAACACAGGGGGAAAGGGGCTACACCTTC. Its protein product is CASSPTQGERGYTF. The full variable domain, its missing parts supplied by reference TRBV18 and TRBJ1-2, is NAGVMQNPRHLVRRRGQEARLRCSPMKGHSHVYWYRQLPEEGLKFMVYLQKENIIDESGMPKERFSAEFPKEGPSILRIQQVVRGDSAAYFCASSPTQGERGYTFGSGTRLTVV.

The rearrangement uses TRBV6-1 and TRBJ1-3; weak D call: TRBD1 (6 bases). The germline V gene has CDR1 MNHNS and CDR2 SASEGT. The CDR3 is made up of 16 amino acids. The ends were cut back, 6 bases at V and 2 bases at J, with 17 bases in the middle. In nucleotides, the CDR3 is TGTGCCAGCAGCAACCGCCAGGGGATGCCTGGAAACACCATATATTTT. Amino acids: CASSNRQGMPGNTIYF.

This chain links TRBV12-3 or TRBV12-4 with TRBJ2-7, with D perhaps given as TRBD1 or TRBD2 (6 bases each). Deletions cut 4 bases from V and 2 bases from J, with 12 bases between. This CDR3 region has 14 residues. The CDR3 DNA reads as TGTGCCAGCAGTTCCGAGGGGGGCACCTACGAGCAGTACTTC. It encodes CASSSEGGTYEQYF.

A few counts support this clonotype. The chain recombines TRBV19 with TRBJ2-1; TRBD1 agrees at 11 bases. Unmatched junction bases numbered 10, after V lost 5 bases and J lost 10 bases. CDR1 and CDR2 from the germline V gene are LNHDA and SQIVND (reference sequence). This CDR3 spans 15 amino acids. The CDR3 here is CASSSGTGGGYEQFF. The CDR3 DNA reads TGTGCCAGTAGTTCCGGGACAGGGGGGGGGTACGAGCAGTTCTTC.

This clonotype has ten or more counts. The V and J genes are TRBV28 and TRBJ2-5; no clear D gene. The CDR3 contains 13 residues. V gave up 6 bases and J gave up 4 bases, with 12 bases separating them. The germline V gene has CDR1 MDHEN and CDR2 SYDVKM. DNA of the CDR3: TGTGCCAGCAGCATCGCGAGTATAGAGACCCAGTACTTC. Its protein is CASSIASIETQYF.

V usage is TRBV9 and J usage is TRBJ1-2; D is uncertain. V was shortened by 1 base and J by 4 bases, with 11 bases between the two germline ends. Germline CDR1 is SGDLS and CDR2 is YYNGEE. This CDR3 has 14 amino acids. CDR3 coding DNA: TGTGCCAGCAGCGTAAGCGGCAGCCGCTATGGCTACACCTTC. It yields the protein CASSVSGSRYGYTF. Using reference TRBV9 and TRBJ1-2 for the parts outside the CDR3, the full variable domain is DSGVTQTPKHLITATGQRVTLRCSPRSGDLSVYWYQQSLDQGLQFLIQYYNGEERAKGNILERFSAQQFPDLHSELNLSSLELGDSALYFCASSVSGSRYGYTFGSGTRLTVV.

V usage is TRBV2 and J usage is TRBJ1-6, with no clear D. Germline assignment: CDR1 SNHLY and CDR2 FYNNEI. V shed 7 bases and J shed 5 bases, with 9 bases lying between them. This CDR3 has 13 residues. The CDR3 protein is CASTLKNNSPLHF. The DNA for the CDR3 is TGTGCCAGCACCCTAAAGAATAATTCACCCCTCCACTTT.

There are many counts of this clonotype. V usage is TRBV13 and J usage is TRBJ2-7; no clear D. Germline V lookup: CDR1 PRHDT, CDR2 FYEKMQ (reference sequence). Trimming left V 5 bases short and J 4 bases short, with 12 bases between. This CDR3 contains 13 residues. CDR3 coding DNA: TGTGCCAGCAGCCCTCACGGTTGGTACGAGCAGTACTTC. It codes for CASSPHGWYEQYF.

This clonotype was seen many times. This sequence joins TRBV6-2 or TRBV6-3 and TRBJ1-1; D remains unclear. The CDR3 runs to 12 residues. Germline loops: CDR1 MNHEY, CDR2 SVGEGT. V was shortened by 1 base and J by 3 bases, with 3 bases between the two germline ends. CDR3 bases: TGTGCCAGCAGTTACTTGTACACTGAAGCTTTCTTT. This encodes CASSYLYTEAFF.

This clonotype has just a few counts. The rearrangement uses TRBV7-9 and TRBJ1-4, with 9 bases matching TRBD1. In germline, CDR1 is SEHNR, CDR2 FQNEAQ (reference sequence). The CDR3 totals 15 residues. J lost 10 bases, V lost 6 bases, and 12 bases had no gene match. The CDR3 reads CASRQQGQGRRKLFF. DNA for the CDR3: TGTGCCAGCAGGCAACAAGGACAGGGGAGGCGAAAACTGTTTTTT.

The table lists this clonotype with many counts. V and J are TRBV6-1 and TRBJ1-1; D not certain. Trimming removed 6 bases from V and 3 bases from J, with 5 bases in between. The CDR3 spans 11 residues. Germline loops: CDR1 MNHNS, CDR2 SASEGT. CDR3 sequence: CASRHHTEAFF. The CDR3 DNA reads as TGTGCCAGCAGACACCACACTGAAGCTTTCTTT.

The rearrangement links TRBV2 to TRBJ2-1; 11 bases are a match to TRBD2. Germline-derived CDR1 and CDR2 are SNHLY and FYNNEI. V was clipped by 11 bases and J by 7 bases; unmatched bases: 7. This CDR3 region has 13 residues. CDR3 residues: CAGKVAGGNEQFF. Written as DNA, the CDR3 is TGTGCCGGCAAGGTAGCGGGAGGGAATGAGCAGTTCTTC.

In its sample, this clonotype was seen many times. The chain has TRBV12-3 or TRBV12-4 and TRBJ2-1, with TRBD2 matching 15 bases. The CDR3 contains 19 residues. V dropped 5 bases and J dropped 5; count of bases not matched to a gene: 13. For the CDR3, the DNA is TGTGCCAGCAGTCCCGACATAAGGACTAGCGGGAGGGTAAACAATGAGCAGTTCTTC. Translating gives CASSPDIRTSGRVNNEQFF.

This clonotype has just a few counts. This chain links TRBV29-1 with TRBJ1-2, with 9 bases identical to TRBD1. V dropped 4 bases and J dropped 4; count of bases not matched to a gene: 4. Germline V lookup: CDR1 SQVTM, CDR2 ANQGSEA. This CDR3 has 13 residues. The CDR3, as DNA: TGCAGCGTTGGGGGACAGGGTCCCTATGGCTACACCTTC. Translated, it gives CSVGGQGPYGYTF.

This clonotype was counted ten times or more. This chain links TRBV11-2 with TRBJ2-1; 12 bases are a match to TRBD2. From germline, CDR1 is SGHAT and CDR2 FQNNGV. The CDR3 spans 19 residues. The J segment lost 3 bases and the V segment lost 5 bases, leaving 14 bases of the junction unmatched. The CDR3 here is CASSQIWLAGGPIYNEQFF. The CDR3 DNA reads TGTGCCAGCAGCCAAATCTGGCTAGCGGGAGGGCCTATCTACAATGAGCAGTTCTTC.

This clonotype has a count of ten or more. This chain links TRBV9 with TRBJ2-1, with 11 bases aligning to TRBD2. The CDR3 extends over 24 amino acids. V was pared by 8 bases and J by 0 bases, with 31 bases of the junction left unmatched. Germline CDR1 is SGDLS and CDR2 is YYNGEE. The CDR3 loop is CARQGTARLNLLAGVLPSYNEQFF. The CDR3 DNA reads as TGTGCCAGACAAGGGACAGCCCGTCTCAACTTACTAGCGGGAGTTCTTCCCTCCTACAATGAGCAGTTCTTC.

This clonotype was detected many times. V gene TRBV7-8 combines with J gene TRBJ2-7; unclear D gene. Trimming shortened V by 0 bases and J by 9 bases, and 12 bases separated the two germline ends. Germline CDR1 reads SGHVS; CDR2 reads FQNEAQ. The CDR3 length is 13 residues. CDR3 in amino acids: CASSLAPPRGQYF. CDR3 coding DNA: TGTGCCAGCAGCTTAGCCCCTCCTAGAGGGCAGTACTTC.

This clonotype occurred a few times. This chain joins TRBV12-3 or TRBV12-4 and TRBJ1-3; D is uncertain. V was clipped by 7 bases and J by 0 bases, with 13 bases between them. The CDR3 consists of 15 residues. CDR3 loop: CASTSPGGSGNTIYF. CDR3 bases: TGTGCCAGCACCTCACCGGGCGGCTCTGGAAACACCATATATTTT.

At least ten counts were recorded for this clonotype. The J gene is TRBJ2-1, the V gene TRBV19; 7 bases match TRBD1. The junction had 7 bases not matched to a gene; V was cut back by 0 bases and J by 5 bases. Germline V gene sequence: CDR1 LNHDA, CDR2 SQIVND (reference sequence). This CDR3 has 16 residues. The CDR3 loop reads CASSIEGRGIDNEQFF. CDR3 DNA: TGTGCCAGTAGTATAGAAGGCAGGGGGATCGACAATGAGCAGTTCTTC. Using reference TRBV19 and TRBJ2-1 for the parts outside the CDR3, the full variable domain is DGGITQSPKYLFRKEGQNVTLSCEQNLNHDAMYWYRQDPGQGLRLIYYSQIVNDFQKGDIAEGYSVSREKKESFPLTVTSAQKNPTAFYLCASSIEGRGIDNEQFFGPGTRLTVL.

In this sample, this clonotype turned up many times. For the CDR3, the DNA is TGTGCCAGCAGTCGACAGGGGGACGAGCAGTACTTC. It encodes CASSRQGDEQYF. The chain has TRBV3-1 and TRBJ2-7; the match to TRBD1 covers 9 bases. V gave up 6 bases and J gave up 5 bases; unmatched junction bases: 2. This CDR3 is built from 12 residues. The germline V gene has CDR1 LGHDT and CDR2 YNNKEL (reference sequence).

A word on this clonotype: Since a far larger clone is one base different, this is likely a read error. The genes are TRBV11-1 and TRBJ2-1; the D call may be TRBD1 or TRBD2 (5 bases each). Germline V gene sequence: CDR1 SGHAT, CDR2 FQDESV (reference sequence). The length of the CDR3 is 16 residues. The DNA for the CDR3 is TGTGCCAGCAGCTTAGCCGGACAAGGGAGATACAGTGAGCAGTTCTTC. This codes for CASSLAGQGRYSEQFF.

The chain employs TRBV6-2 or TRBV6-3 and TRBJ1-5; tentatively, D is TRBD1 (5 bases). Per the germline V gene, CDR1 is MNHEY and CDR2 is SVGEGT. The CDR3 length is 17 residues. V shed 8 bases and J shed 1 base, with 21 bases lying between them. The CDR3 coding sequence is TGTGCCAGCGATACAATTGCGGGACTCAGAAGCAATCAGCCCCAGCATTTT. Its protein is CASDTIAGLRSNQPQHF.

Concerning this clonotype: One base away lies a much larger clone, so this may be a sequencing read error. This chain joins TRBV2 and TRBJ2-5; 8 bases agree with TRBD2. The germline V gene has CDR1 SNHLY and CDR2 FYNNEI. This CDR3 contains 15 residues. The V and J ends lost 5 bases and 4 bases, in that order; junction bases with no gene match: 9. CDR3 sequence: CASSLSTSGRETQYF. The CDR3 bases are TGTGCCAGCAGTCTGTCTACTAGCGGTAGAGAGACCCAGTACTTC.

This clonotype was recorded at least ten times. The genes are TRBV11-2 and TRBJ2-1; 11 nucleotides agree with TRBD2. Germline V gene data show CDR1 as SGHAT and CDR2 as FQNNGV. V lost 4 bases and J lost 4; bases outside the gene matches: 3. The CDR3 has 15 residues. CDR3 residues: CASSSIAGGYNEQFF. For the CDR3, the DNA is TGTGCCAGCAGCTCCATAGCGGGAGGGTACAATGAGCAGTTCTTC.

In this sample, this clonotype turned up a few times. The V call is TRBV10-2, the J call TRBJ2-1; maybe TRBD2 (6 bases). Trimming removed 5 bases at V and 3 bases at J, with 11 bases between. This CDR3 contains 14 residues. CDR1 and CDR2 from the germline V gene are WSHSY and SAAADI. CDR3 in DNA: TGCGCCAGCAGTCGTAGCGGCAACTACAATGAGCAGTTCTTC. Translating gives CASSRSGNYNEQFF.

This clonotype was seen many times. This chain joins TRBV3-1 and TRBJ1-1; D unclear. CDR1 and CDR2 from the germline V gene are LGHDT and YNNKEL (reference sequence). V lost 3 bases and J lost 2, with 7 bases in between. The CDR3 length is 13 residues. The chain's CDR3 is CASSHRANTEAFF. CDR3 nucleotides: TGTGCCAGCAGCCATAGAGCAAACACTGAAGCTTTCTTT.